The 2 T cell receptor beta chains given below trace back to one sample, sequenced in a study of T-cell memory formation after mild COVID-19. MiXCR, run by TCRdb on the 5' RACE reads, gives a single entry per CDR3 protein. The repertoire holds more than 250,000 distinct CDR3 sequences, about 16% seen once, with 22% in the top ten. Sequencing was performed on PBMCs or a T cell subset sorted from them (not recorded which). The origin of the receptors is a man between 18 and 35 years old who had mild COVID-19 (a few samples of this study predate the infection). Cell type and time point are not known.

The chain has TRBV7-9 and TRBJ1-1; the match to TRBD1 covers 9 bases. Unmatched junction bases numbered 8, after V lost 11 bases and J lost 4 bases. Germline V gives CDR1 SEHNR, CDR2 FQNEAQ (reference sequence). The CDR3 runs to 13 residues. The CDR3 spells CAGGQGGGTEAFF. CDR3 in DNA: TGTGCCGGGGGACAGGGAGGTGGCACTGAAGCTTTCTTT.

This sequence joins TRBV7-2 and TRBJ1-6; D is uncertain. Germline lookup yields CDR1 SGHTA and CDR2 FQGNSA. This CDR3 spans 16 amino acids. Trimming stripped 1 base from V and 7 bases from J, with 14 bases between. This CDR3 is CASSLDATRKNSPLHF. Here the CDR3 DNA reads TGTGCCAGCAGCTTAGACGCGACAAGAAAAAATTCACCCCTCCACTTT.